This passage covers 20 T cell receptor beta chains from one sample sequenced in a study of early T cells in non-severe SARS-CoV-2 infection. TCRdb analysed the 5' RACE reads with MiXCR anew, one entry per CDR3 protein. Of tens of thousands of distinct CDR3 sequences listed, around 12% are singletons. The sample taken for sequencing was whole blood. The source of these receptors is an adult who was a healthcare worker with PCR-confirmed SARS-CoV-2 infection or an uninfected control (not recorded which).

The V call is TRBV11-2, the J call TRBJ2-7; possible D gene TRBD1, 6 bases. The V end was cut by 6 bases, the J end by 0 bases, with 12 bases between. Germline values: CDR1 SGHAT, CDR2 FQNNGV. The length of the CDR3 is 14 residues. CDR3 sequence (DNA): TGTGCCAGCAGACCGGGACACAGCTCCTACGAGCAGTACTTC. It encodes CASRPGHSSYEQYF.

The gene calls are TRBV28 and TRBJ2-2; 7 bases are a match to TRBD2. Germline CDR1 MDHEN, CDR2 SYDVKM. This CDR3 has 16 residues. With V trimmed by 5 bases and J by 6 bases, 12 bases remained unmatched. The CDR3 DNA is TGTGCCAGCAGTGGCACCTTGGGGGGGAGATCCGGGGAGCTGTTTTTT. This gives the protein CASSGTLGGRSGELFF.

This clonotype was counted between two and nine times. J is TRBJ2-3 and V is TRBV29-1; unclear D gene. V was pared by 1 base and J by 4 bases, with 18 bases between. Germline V CDR1 and CDR2: SQVTM, ANQGSEA. There are 16 residues in the CDR3. CDR3 DNA: TGCAGCGTTGAAGCACTTGGCAGGTCAAGTCCAGATACGCAGTATTTT. Its translation: CSVEALGRSSPDTQYF.

The chain recombines TRBV9 with TRBJ1-5; no reliable D call. In germline, CDR1 is SGDLS, CDR2 YYNGEE. CDR3 length: 13 residues. Between the trimmed V and J ends, which lost 0 bases and 4 bases, there was a span of 5 bases. CDR3 residues: CASSVEANQPQHF. CDR3 sequence (DNA): TGTGCCAGCAGCGTAGAGGCAAATCAGCCCCAGCATTTT.

There are many counts of this clonotype. J is TRBJ1-5 and V is TRBV23-1; TRBD1 aligns across 11 bases. TRBV23-1 carries the ORF label, with uncertain function. The V gene end was trimmed by 8 bases and the J gene end by 1 base; junction bases not matched to a gene: 16. This CDR3 comprises 19 residues. Here the CDR3 reads CASPSNLGQGAGSNQPQHF. CDR3 sequence (DNA): TGCGCCAGCCCATCGAACCTCGGACAGGGGGCGGGGAGCAATCAGCCCCAGCATTTT.

This chain links TRBV7-9 with TRBJ2-7, with D tentatively TRBD2 (5 bases). Germline V gene data show CDR1 as SEHNR and CDR2 as FQNEAQ (reference sequence). The CDR3 sequence is 14 residues long. Trimming took off 0 bases at V and 7 bases at J, with 13 bases between the two ends. CDR3 in amino acids: CASSLAGALFEQYF. The CDR3 region has the DNA TGTGCCAGCAGCTTAGCGGGAGCCCTTTTTGAGCAGTACTTC.

The rearrangement uses TRBV4-1 and TRBJ2-3; 14 nucleotides align to TRBD2. Germline V gene data show CDR1 as MGHRA and CDR2 as YSYEKL. The CDR3 length is 20 residues. V shed 0 bases and J 1 base; nucleotides not matched to a gene: 9. CDR3 amino acids: CASSQDPGTSGRSGTDTQYF. The CDR3 DNA reads as TGCGCCAGCAGCCAAGACCCCGGGACTAGCGGGAGATCGGGCACAGATACGCAGTATTTT.

This clonotype has a handful of counts. V is TRBV15 and J is TRBJ2-1; TRBD1 matches 7 bases. After removal of 6 bases from V and 9 bases from J, the junction contained 8 bases not matched to a gene. Germline loops: CDR1 LNHNV, CDR2 YYDKDF (reference sequence). The CDR3 runs to 13 residues. The CDR3 DNA reads TGTGCCACCAGGGGGAAGGCAGGGGGTGAGCAGTTCTTC. Protein sequence: CATRGKAGGEQFF.

V is TRBV7-9 and J is TRBJ2-1; D is perhaps TRBD2 (5 bases). Germline V gives CDR1 SEHNR, CDR2 FQNEAQ (reference sequence). Trimming left V 7 bases short and J 7 bases short, with 20 bases between. CDR3 length: 15 amino acids. The CDR3 here is CASTPPSRDLNEQFF. The CDR3 DNA is TGTGCCAGCACCCCACCCAGCCGGGATTTAAATGAGCAGTTCTTC.

This clonotype was counted a few times. The V and J genes are TRBV10-3 and TRBJ2-3; perhaps D is TRBD1 or TRBD2 (5 bases each). Germline loops: CDR1 ENHRY, CDR2 SYGVKD. This CDR3 is 14 amino acids long. Trimming cost V 0 bases and J 8 bases, with 12 bases left between them. The CDR3 protein is CAISESTGAGTQYF. The CDR3 DNA reads TGTGCCATCAGTGAGTCGACCGGGGCGGGTACGCAGTATTTT.

The chain carries TRBV18 and TRBJ2-1; 7 bases map to TRBD2. Trimming at V came to 2 bases and at J to 2 bases, leaving 6 bases not matched to a gene. Germline-derived CDR1 and CDR2 are KGHSH and LQKENI. CDR3 length: 16 amino acids. CDR3 protein: CASSPFSGKTYNEQFF. As DNA, the CDR3 is TGTGCCAGCTCACCATTCAGCGGGAAGACCTACAATGAGCAGTTCTTC.

This clonotype has at least ten counts. J is TRBJ2-6 and V is TRBV28; D gene ambiguous. The CDR3 sequence is 15 residues long. The V and J ends lost 5 bases and 1 base respectively, with 9 bases between them. Germline V gives CDR1 MDHEN, CDR2 SYDVKM. The CDR3 region is CASSRLGSGANVLTF. DNA of the CDR3: TGTGCCAGCAGTCGACTGGGTTCTGGGGCCAACGTCCTGACTTTC.

The rearrangement uses TRBV7-9 and TRBJ2-1, with D perhaps matching TRBD2 (5 bases). The CDR3 has 15 residues. From germline, CDR1 is SEHNR and CDR2 FQNEAQ (reference sequence). Between the trimmed V and J ends, which lost 5 bases and 2 bases, there was a span of 13 bases. CDR3 amino acids: CASSLPGKTYNEQFF. DNA of the CDR3: TGTGCCAGCAGCCTACCGGGAAAGACCTACAATGAGCAGTTCTTC.

The chain carries TRBV7-3 and TRBJ2-1; 7 positions match TRBD2. Unmatched junction bases numbered 8, after V lost 4 bases and J lost 2 bases. The CDR3 extends over 16 amino acids. Germline CDR1 SGHTA, CDR2 FQGTGA. CDR3 nucleotides: TGTGCCAGCAGCTCCCAGGCGGGAGTAACCTACAATGAGCAGTTCTTC. Translating gives CASSSQAGVTYNEQFF.

The chain recombines TRBV30 with TRBJ1-4, with 8 bases that match TRBD1. Germline V gene data show CDR1 as GTSNPN and CDR2 as SVGIG (reference sequence). The CDR3 sequence is 14 residues long. J lost 8 bases, V lost 3 bases, and 8 bases had no gene match. The CDR3 region has the DNA TGTGCCTGGAGACAACAGGGGGGAAAGGAAAAACTGTTTTTT. Protein sequence: CAWRQQGGKEKLFF. The variable domain in full, with the rest retrieved from reference TRBV30 and TRBJ1-4, is SQTIHQWPATLVQPVGSPLSLECTVEGTSNPNLYWYRQAAGRGLQLLFYSVGIGQISSEVPQNLSASRPQDRQFILSSKKLLLSDSGFYLCAWRQQGGKEKLFFGSGTQLSVL.

This clonotype was counted at least ten times. The chain recombines TRBV3-1 with TRBJ2-1; 12 bases are a match to TRBD2. Germline-derived CDR1 and CDR2 are LGHDT and YNNKEL (reference sequence). With 1 base clipped from V and 0 bases from J, the junction kept 16 bases outside the gene matches. The CDR3 runs 22 residues. Here the CDR3 DNA reads TGTGCCAGCAGCCAAGGAGGCAGGGGCGGACTAGCGGGGTACCTCTCCTACAATGAGCAGTTCTTC. It encodes CASSQGGRGGLAGYLSYNEQFF.

This clonotype has a count of ten or more. Germline is not matched at one junction end, which may reflect a read error. V gene TRBV20-1 combines with J gene TRBJ1-1; the match to TRBD1 covers 12 bases. CDR3 length equals 14 residues. Looked up from germline, CDR1 is DFQATT and CDR2 is SNEGSKA (reference sequence). The CDR3 DNA reads as TGCAGTGCTAGAATGGGACAGGGGGCAACGGGAGAGTTTTTT. This codes for CSARMGQGATGEFF.

This clonotype was observed many times. V and J are TRBV5-4 and TRBJ2-1; D perhaps matches TRBD2 (5 bases). Deletions cut 7 bases from V and 0 bases from J, with 11 bases between. Looked up from germline, CDR1 is SGHNT and CDR2 is YYREEE (reference sequence). This CDR3 has 14 amino acids. This CDR3 reads CASGSGASYNEQFF. The CDR3 DNA is TGTGCCAGCGGGAGCGGCGCCTCCTACAATGAGCAGTTCTTC.

The rearrangement joins TRBV3-1 to TRBJ2-1; D remains unclear. This CDR3 has 15 amino acids. V was clipped by 4 bases and J by 5 bases, with 15 bases between them. Germline-derived CDR1 and CDR2 are LGHDT and YNNKEL (reference sequence). DNA of the CDR3: TGTGCCAGCAGCCCCCGGTCGGGCGGAAACAATGAGCAGTTCTTC. It yields the protein CASSPRSGGNNEQFF.

This chain connects TRBV4-1 to TRBJ2-1; the match to TRBD1 covers 9 bases. V trimming: 4 bases; J trimming: 7 bases; junction bases outside the gene matches: 2. The CDR3 has 13 residues. Germline V gene sequence: CDR1 MGHRA, CDR2 YSYEKL. For the CDR3, the DNA is TGCGCCAGCAGCCGAGGACAGGGGAATGAGCAGTTCTTC. Protein: CASSRGQGNEQFF.